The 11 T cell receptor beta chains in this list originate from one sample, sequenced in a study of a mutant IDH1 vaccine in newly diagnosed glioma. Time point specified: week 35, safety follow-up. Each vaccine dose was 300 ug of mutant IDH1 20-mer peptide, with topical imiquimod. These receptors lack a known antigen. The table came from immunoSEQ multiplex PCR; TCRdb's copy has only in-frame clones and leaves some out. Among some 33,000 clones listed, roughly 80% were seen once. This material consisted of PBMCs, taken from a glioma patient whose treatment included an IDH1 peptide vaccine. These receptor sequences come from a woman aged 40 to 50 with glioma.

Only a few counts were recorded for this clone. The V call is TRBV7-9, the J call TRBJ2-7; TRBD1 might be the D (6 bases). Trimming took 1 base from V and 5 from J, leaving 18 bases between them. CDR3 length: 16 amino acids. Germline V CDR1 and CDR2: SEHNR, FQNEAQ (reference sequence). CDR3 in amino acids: CASSLDRQAFVHEQYF. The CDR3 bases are TGTGCCAGCAGCTTAGACCGACAGGCTTTTGTCCACGAGCAGTACTTC.

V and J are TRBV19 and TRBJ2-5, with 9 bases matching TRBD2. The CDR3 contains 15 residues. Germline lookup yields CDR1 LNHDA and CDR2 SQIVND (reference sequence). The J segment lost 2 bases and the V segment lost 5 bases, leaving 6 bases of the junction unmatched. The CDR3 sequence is CASSGGGGVQETQYF. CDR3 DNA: TGTGCCAGTAGTGGCGGCGGGGGGGTTCAAGAGACCCAGTACTTC.

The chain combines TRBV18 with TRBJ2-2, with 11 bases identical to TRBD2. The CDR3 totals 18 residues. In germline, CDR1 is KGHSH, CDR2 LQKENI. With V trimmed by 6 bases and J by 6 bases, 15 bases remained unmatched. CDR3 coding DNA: TGTGCCAGCTCTCCATCGACTAGCGGGGCCACTTTACCCGGGGAGCTGTTTTTT. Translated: CASSPSTSGATLPGELFF.

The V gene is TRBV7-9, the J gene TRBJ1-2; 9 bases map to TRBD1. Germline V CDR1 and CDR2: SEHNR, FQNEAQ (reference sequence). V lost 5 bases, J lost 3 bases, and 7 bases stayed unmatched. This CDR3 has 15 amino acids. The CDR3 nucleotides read TGTGCCAGCAGCATGGGACAGGGACGGCACTATGGCTACACCTTC. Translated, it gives CASSMGQGRHYGYTF.

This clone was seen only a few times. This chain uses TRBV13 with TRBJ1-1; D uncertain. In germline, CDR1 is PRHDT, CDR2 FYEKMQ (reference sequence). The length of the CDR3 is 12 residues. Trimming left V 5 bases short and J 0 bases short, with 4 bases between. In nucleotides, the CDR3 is TGTGCCAGCAGCCCGATGAACACTGAAGCTTTCTTT. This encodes CASSPMNTEAFF.

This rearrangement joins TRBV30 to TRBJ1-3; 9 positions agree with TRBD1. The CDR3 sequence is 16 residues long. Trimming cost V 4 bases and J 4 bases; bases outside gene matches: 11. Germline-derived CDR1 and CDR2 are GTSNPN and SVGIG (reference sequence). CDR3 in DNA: TGTGCCTGGAACCCACACCACAGGGGGCAAGGAAACACCATATATTTT. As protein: CAWNPHHRGQGNTIYF.

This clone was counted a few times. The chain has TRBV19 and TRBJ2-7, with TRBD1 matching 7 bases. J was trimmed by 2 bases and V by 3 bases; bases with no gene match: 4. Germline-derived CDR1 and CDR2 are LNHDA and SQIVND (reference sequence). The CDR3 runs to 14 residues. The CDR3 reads CASSITTGAYEQYF. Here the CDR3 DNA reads TGTGCCAGTAGTATTACCACAGGGGCCTACGAGCAGTACTTC.

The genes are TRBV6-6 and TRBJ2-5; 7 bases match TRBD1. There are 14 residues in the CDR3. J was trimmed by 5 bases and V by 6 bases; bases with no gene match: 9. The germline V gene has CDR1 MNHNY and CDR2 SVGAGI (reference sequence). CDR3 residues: CASRAKGALETQYF. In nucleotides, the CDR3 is TGTGCCAGCAGGGCTAAGGGGGCGCTTGAGACCCAGTACTTC.

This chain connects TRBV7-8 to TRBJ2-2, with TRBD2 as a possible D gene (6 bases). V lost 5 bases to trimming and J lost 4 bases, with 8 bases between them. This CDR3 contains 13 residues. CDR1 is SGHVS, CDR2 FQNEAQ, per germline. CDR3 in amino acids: CASSLGGTGELFF. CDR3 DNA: TGTGCCAGCAGCCTGGGAGGCACCGGGGAGCTGTTTTTT.

This CDR3 is CASSERREAFF. The CDR3 coding sequence is TGTGCCAGCAGTGAACGTAGAGAAGCTTTCTTT. J is TRBJ1-1 and V is TRBV6-1; unclear D gene. V lost 2 bases, J lost 8 bases, and 6 bases lay in between. Per germline, CDR1 MNHNS and CDR2 SASEGT. The length of the CDR3 is 11 residues.

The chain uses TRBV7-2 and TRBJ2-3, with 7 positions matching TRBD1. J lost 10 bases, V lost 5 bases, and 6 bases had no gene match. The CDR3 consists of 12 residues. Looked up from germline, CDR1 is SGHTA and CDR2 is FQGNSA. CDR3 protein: CASSPGQAAQYF. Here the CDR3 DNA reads TGTGCCAGCAGCCCTGGACAGGCAGCGCAGTATTTT.